Shown below are 10 T cell receptor beta chains from a single sample sequenced in a study of T-cell reconstitution after alpha-beta-depleted transplantation in children. Unique molecular identifiers were used to barcode this TCRbeta library. TCRdb independently ran MiXCR on the PCR reads; one entry per CDR3 protein. The sample lists about 610,000 distinct CDR3 sequences; more than 9% were seen once. The sample was PBMCs from the stem cell graft donor, taken from the stem cell graft. The receptor source for this set is a human donor who donated a stem cell graft to a child with acute myeloid leukemia.

This clonotype was recorded many times. The chain recombines TRBV7-8 with TRBJ1-1; D unclear. V was cut by 1 base and J by 4 bases, with 13 bases left in between. Germline lookup yields CDR1 SGHVS and CDR2 FQNEAQ. This CDR3 has 15 residues. This chain's CDR3 is CASSLVGPMGTEAFF. CDR3 DNA: TGTGCCAGCAGCTTAGTAGGGCCCATGGGCACTGAAGCTTTCTTT. Full variable domain (missing parts from reference TRBV7-8 and TRBJ1-1): GAGVSQSPRYKVAKRGQDVALRCDPISGHVSLFWYQQALGQGPEFLTYFQNEAQLDKSGLPSDRFFAERPEGSVSTLKIQRTQQEDSAVYLCASSLVGPMGTEAFFGQGTRLTVV.

This clonotype was counted between two and nine times. The rearrangement uses TRBV28 and TRBJ2-3, with D tentatively TRBD2 (5 bases). The germline V and J ends were trimmed by 4 bases and 2 bases, with 13 bases remaining between them. Per germline, CDR1 MDHEN and CDR2 SYDVKM. This CDR3 region has 15 residues. DNA for the CDR3: TGTGCCAGCAGTTACGCCGGGGTCCCCACAGATACGCAGTATTTT. It specifies CASSYAGVPTDTQYF.

This clonotype was seen more than once but under ten times. The chain carries TRBV29-1 and TRBJ2-5; possibly TRBD1 for D (6 bases). Trimming removed 3 bases from V and 4 bases from J, with 12 bases in between. CDR3 length: 13 amino acids. From germline, CDR1 is SQVTM and CDR2 ANQGSEA. The DNA for the CDR3 is TGCAGCGTTGACAGGGGCGCCGCAGAGACCCAGTACTTC. Translation gives CSVDRGAAETQYF.

In its sample, this clonotype was seen many times. J is TRBJ2-5 and V is TRBV12-3 or TRBV12-4; D not resolved. Trimming shortened V by 6 bases and J by 4 bases, and 15 bases separated the two germline ends. This CDR3 contains 14 residues. CDR3 loop: CASSPRVSTETQYF. CDR3 DNA: TGTGCCAGCAGCCCCCGGGTTAGCACAGAGACCCAGTACTTC.

This clonotype was counted many times. The CDR3 region is CASRRDGNEQFF. DNA for the CDR3: TGTGCCAGCCGGCGGGACGGCAATGAGCAGTTCTTC. The genes are TRBV7-9 and TRBJ2-1; D is perhaps TRBD2 (6 bases). The ends were cut back, 8 bases at V and 6 bases at J, with 11 bases in the middle. The CDR3 is 12 residues long. The germline gives CDR1 SEHNR, CDR2 FQNEAQ (reference sequence).

The table lists this clonotype with many counts. The gene calls are TRBV24-1 and TRBJ2-2, with D possibly matching TRBD1 (6 bases). CDR1 and CDR2 from the germline V gene are KGHDR and SFDVKD. The CDR3 totals 16 residues. Between the trimmed V and J ends, which lost 1 base and 7 bases, there was a span of 15 bases. The CDR3 spells CATSDLSGEYNGELFF. In DNA, the CDR3 is TGTGCCACCAGTGATTTATCAGGGGAGTACAACGGGGAGCTGTTTTTT.

This clonotype turned up a few times. This sequence joins TRBV6-2 or TRBV6-3 and TRBJ2-7; D is tentatively TRBD1 or TRBD2 (5 bases each). Germline-derived CDR1 and CDR2 are MNHEY and SVGEGT. The ends were cut back, 6 bases at V and 2 bases at J, with 17 bases in the middle. The CDR3 sequence is 15 residues long. This CDR3 reads CASRKMGTVTYEQYF. In DNA form, the CDR3 reads TGTGCCAGCAGGAAGATGGGGACGGTCACCTACGAGCAGTACTTC.

This sequence joins TRBV7-9 and TRBJ2-3; no definite D call. The CDR3 runs 13 residues. Germline V CDR1 and CDR2: SEHNR, FQNEAQ (reference sequence). V was trimmed by 5 bases and J by 3 bases, leaving 9 bases between them. The CDR3 nucleotides read TGTGCCAGCAGCCCTCTGCGGACAGATACGCAGTATTTT. It encodes CASSPLRTDTQYF.

The chain carries TRBV27 and TRBJ2-7, with TRBD2 as a possible D gene (6 bases). Trimming removed 8 bases from V and 6 bases from J, with 17 bases in between. Germline V gene lookup returns CDR1 MNHEY and CDR2 SMNVEV (reference sequence). This CDR3 has 13 amino acids. DNA of the CDR3: TGTGCCAGCGCTACGACTAGATTGGGCGAGCAGTACTTC. Protein sequence: CASATTRLGEQYF.

This clonotype was seen more than once but under ten times. The V and J genes are TRBV5-1 and TRBJ2-7, with a tentative D call TRBD1 (7 bases). Germline V gene sequence: CDR1 SGHRS, CDR2 YFSETQ. V was cut by 4 bases and J by 2 bases, with 19 bases left in between. The CDR3 sequence is 16 residues long. The CDR3 nucleotides are TGCGCCAGCAGCGTAGAACGACAGGGAGGCCCCTACGAGCAGTACTTC. Translation gives CASSVERQGGPYEQYF.